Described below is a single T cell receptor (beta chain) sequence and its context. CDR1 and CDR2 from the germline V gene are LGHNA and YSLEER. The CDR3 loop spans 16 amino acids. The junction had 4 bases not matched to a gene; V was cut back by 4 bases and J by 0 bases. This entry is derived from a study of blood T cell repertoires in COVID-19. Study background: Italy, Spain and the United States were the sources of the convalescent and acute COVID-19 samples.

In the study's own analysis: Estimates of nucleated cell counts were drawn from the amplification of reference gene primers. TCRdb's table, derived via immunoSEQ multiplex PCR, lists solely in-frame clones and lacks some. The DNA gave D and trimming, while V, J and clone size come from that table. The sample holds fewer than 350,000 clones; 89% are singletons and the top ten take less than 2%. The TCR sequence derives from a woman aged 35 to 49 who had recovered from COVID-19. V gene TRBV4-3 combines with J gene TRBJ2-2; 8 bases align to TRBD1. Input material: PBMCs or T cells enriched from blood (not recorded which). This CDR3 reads CASSRDRQTNTGELFF. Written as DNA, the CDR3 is TGCGCCAGCAGCCGGGACAGGCAAACGAACACCGGGGAGCTGTTTTTT.